This TCR beta chain was profiled in a study of blood T cell repertoires in COVID-19. The age range of participants was about 18 to 95 years, with residence in about two dozen US areas. Sequenced by immunoSEQ multiplex PCR; TCRdb stores in-frame clones only, minus some. This repertoire shows a few hundred thousand clones, 80% to 85% found once; its top ten account for roughly 3.1%. V trimming: 6 bases; J trimming: 6 bases; junction bases outside the gene matches: 4. The CDR3 spans 12 residues. The germline gives CDR1 SQVTM, CDR2 ANQGSEA. The TCR comes from a man aged 45-60 years who had recovered from COVID-19. The sequenced material came from PBMCs or T cells enriched from blood (not recorded which). The chain joins TRBV29-1 to TRBJ2-3; TRBD1 matches at 9 bases. CDR3 region: CSVGQGWDTQYF. The CDR3, as DNA: TGCAGCGTGGGACAGGGATGGGATACGCAGTATTTT.